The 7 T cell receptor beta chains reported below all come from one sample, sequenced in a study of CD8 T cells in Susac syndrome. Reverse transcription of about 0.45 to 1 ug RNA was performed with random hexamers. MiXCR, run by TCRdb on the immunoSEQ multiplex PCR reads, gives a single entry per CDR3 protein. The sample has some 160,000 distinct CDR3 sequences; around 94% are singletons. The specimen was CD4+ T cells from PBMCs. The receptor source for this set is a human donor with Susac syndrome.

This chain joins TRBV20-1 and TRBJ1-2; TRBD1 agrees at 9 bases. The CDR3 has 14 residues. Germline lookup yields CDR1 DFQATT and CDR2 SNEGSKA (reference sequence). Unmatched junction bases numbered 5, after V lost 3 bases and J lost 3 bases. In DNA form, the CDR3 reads TGCAGTGCTAGGGGACAGGGAAGGGACTATGGCTACACCTTC. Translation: CSARGQGRDYGYTF.

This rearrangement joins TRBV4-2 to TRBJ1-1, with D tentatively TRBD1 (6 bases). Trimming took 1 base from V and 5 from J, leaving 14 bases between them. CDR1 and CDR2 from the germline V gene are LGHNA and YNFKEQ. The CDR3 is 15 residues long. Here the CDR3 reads CASSQGWGAGTEAFF. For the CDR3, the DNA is TGTGCCAGCAGCCAAGGGTGGGGGGCCGGAACTGAAGCTTTCTTT.

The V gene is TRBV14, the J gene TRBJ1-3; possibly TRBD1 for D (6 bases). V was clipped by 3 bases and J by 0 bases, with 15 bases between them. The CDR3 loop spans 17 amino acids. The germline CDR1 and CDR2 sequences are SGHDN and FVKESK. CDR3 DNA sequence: TGTGCCAGCAGCCACCGGGGGGGCTCCCACTCTGGAAACACCATATATTTT. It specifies CASSHRGGSHSGNTIYF. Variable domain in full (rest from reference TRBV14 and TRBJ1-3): EAGVTQFPSHSVIEKGQTVTLRCDPISGHDNLYWYRRVMGKEIKFLLHFVKESKQDESGMPNNRFLAERTGGTYSTLKVQPAELEDSGVYFCASSHRGGSHSGNTIYFGEGSWLTVV.

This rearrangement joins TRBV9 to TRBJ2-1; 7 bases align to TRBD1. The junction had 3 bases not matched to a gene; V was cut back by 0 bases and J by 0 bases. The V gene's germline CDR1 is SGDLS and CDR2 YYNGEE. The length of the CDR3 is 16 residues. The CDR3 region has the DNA TGTGCCAGCAGCGTAGCGACAGGGAGCTCCTACAATGAGCAGTTCTTC. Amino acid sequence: CASSVATGSSYNEQFF.

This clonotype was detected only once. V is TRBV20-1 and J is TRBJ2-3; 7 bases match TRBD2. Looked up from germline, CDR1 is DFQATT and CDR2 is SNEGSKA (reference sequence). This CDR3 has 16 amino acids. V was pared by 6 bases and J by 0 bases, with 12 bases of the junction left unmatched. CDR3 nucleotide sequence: TGCAGTGCCACGATGAGCGGGGTAACTAGCACAGATACGCAGTATTTT. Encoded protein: CSATMSGVTSTDTQYF.

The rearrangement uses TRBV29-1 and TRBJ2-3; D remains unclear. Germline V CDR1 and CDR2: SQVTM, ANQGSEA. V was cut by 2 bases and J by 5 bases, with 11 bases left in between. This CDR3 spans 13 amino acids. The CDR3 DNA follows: TGCAGCGTTGAATACGAGGCTGGAGATACGCAGTATTTT. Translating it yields CSVEYEAGDTQYF.

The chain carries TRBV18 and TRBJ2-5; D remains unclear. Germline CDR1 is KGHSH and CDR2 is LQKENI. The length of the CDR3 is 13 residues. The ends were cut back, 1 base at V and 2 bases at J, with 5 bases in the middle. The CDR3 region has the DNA TGTGCCAGCTCACCACAAGAACAAGAGACCCAGTACTTC. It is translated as CASSPQEQETQYF. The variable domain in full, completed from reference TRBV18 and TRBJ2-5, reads NAGVMQNPRHLVRRRGQEARLRCSPMKGHSHVYWYRQLPEEGLKFMVYLQKENIIDESGMPKERFSAEFPKEGPSILRIQQVVRGDSAAYFCASSPQEQETQYFGPGTRLLVL.